These 13 T cell receptor beta chains share one sample of origin, sequenced in a study of blood T cell repertoires in COVID-19 (dated by TCRdb to the early 2020s). Library preparation was by the immunoSEQ multiplex PCR assay. TCRdb mirrors the immuneACCESS table, restricted to in-frame sequences. Some clones are absent from its copies; in checked studies, under half trace to an unresolved V gene, and the reason for the others is unknown. Here the sample has about 88,000 clones; 90% to 95% occur a single time. The top ten clones comprise about 1.7% of the sample. The sample was peripheral blood. These receptors were obtained from a man aged 55 to 69 with acute or convalescent COVID-19.

The genes are TRBV6-2 or TRBV6-3 and TRBJ2-7; 9 positions match TRBD1. The length of the CDR3 is 15 residues. Per the germline V gene, CDR1 is MNHEY and CDR2 is SVGEGT. J gave up 7 bases and V 4 bases, and 11 bases lay outside the gene matches. CDR3 coding DNA: TGTGCCAGCAGTTTAAGGGACAGGGCACCACAGGAGCAGTACTTC. It translates to CASSLRDRAPQEQYF.

The V call is TRBV7-2, the J call TRBJ1-2; 8 bases agree with TRBD1. Looked up from germline, CDR1 is SGHTA and CDR2 is FQGNSA. The ends lost 3 bases at V and 2 bases at J; junction bases unmatched: 8. This CDR3 contains 16 residues. Here the CDR3 reads CASSFDRGGGNYGYTF. DNA of the CDR3: TGTGCCAGCAGCTTCGACAGGGGCGGTGGGAACTATGGCTACACCTTC.

V is TRBV19 and J is TRBJ1-2, with D possibly matching TRBD1 (6 bases). From germline, CDR1 is LNHDA and CDR2 SQIVND (reference sequence). The CDR3 covers 13 residues. Between the trimmed V and J ends, which lost 6 bases and 4 bases, there was a span of 12 bases. The CDR3 DNA follows: TGTGCCAGTAGAACAGGGATGGGCTATGGCTACACCTTC. Encoded protein: CASRTGMGYGYTF.

The chain carries TRBV4-3 and TRBJ2-2; possible D gene TRBD1, 5 bases. The V end lost 0 bases, the J end lost 3 bases, and 11 bases lay between the germline ends. In germline, CDR1 is LGHNA, CDR2 YSLEER. The CDR3 totals 16 residues. DNA for the CDR3: TGCGCCAGCAGCCAAGATGTAGGACAATACACCGGGGAGCTGTTTTTT. Its protein is CASSQDVGQYTGELFF.

The rearrangement joins TRBV4-3 to TRBJ2-1, with D unclear. From germline, CDR1 is LGHNA and CDR2 YSLEER. This CDR3 has 15 amino acids. Trimming left V 0 bases short and J 8 bases short, with 14 bases between. Here the CDR3 DNA reads TGCGCCAGCAGCCAAGAATATGAGGTTAACCATGAGCAGTTCTTC. Protein: CASSQEYEVNHEQFF.

The rearrangement uses TRBV4-2 and TRBJ1-5, with TRBD1 matching 9 bases. Germline lookup yields CDR1 LGHNA and CDR2 YNFKEQ. V dropped 1 base and J dropped 6; count of bases not matched to a gene: 4. CDR3 length equals 15 residues. The CDR3 DNA sequence: TGTGCCAGCAGCCAAGCGGGACAGGGAGGTCAGCCCCAGCATTTT. Translation gives CASSQAGQGGQPQHF.

CDR3: CASSLVTSYEQFF. DNA for the CDR3: TGTGCCAGCAGCTTAGTTACTAGCTATGAGCAGTTCTTC. This chain connects TRBV11-2 to TRBJ2-1, with a possible D match to TRBD2 (6 bases). The ends were cut back, 1 base at V and 8 bases at J, with 9 bases in the middle. CDR1 SGHAT and CDR2 FQNNGV come from the germline V gene. This CDR3 region has 13 residues.

This clone has a single count. This chain links TRBV19 with TRBJ2-2, with 9 bases aligning to TRBD1. The junction had 11 bases not matched to a gene; V was cut back by 2 bases and J by 7 bases. The germline CDR1 and CDR2 sequences are LNHDA and SQIVND (reference sequence). The CDR3 consists of 17 residues. CDR3 nucleotides: TGTGCCAGTAGTATAAATCCCGGACAGGGGAATTACGGGGAGCTGTTTTTT. It encodes CASSINPGQGNYGELFF.

The J gene is TRBJ1-3, the V gene TRBV11-3, with D possibly being TRBD1 (5 bases). V was clipped by 2 bases and J by 0 bases, with 8 bases between them. The CDR3 covers 15 residues. Germline V gives CDR1 SGHNT, CDR2 YENEEA. The CDR3 bases are TGTGCCAGCAGCTTATCCAGGGACTCTGGAAACACCATATATTTT. Translated, it gives CASSLSRDSGNTIYF.

The V gene is TRBV6-5, the J gene TRBJ1-3; no clear D. The CDR3 has 11 residues. Germline V CDR1 and CDR2: MNHEY, SVGAGI. V was trimmed by 9 bases and J by 4 bases, leaving 7 bases between them. The CDR3 sequence: CASFRGNTIYF. In nucleotides, the CDR3 is TGTGCCAGTTTTCGGGGAAACACCATATATTTT.

The rearrangement links TRBV7-4 to TRBJ2-7; 11 positions agree with TRBD2. Looked up from germline, CDR1 is SGHVT and CDR2 is SQSDAQ. The CDR3 is made up of 15 amino acids. The V and J ends lost 4 bases and 4 bases, in that order; junction bases with no gene match: 6. The CDR3 here is CASSCDLAGGYEQYF. The CDR3 nucleotides are TGTGCCAGCAGCTGCGATCTAGCGGGGGGATACGAGCAGTACTTC.

The chain joins TRBV7-9 to TRBJ2-5, with 7 bases aligning to TRBD2. With 5 bases clipped from V and 5 bases from J, the junction kept 2 bases outside the gene matches. The CDR3 extends over 12 amino acids. The V gene's germline CDR1 is SEHNR and CDR2 FQNEAQ (reference sequence). CDR3 sequence (DNA): TGTGCCAGCAGCCTTAGCGGGGAGACCCAGTACTTC. Protein sequence: CASSLSGETQYF.

The chain uses TRBV5-6 and TRBJ2-1, with D maybe TRBD2 (5 bases). The CDR3 sequence is 15 residues long. Germline CDR1 is SGHDT and CDR2 is YYEEEE. V dropped 1 base and J dropped 7 bases, with 15 bases sitting between them. The CDR3 spells CASSLLEEMGNEQFF. DNA for the CDR3: TGTGCCAGCAGCTTGTTGGAGGAGATGGGGAATGAGCAGTTCTTC. Supplemented by reference TRBV5-6 and TRBJ2-1, the full variable domain reads DAGVTQSPTHLIKTRGQQVTLRCSPKSGHDTVSWYQQALGQGPQFIFQYYEEEERQRGNFPDRFSGHQFPNYSSELNVNALLLGDSALYLCASSLLEEMGNEQFFGPGTRLTVL.